This T cell receptor (beta chain) was recorded in a study of blood T cell repertoires in COVID-19. Study details: T cells, B-cell-depleted T cells, or PBMCs supplied cDNA or gDNA.

The count of this clone is one. Study processing details: Cell counts per sample came from amplifying reference gene primers. Using immunoSEQ multiplex PCR, the repertoire was profiled, and TCRdb retains in-frame clones only, with some absent. V and J calls and clone size are those listed in that table; D and trimming were worked out from the DNA. The repertoire holds approximately 70,000 clones, with around 84% as singletons. The clonotype was recovered from a woman aged 80 or over with acute or convalescent COVID-19. Sequencing was carried out using peripheral blood.

CDR3 nucleotides: TGTGCCAGCAGTTCCTTACAGGGGGCAGAGGAAAAACTGTTTTTT. Translated: CASSSLQGAEEKLFF. V and J are TRBV27 and TRBJ1-4; 9 nucleotides match TRBD1. This CDR3 region has 15 residues. Germline V gene sequence: CDR1 MNHEY, CDR2 SMNVEV (reference sequence). The ends lost 4 bases at V and 8 bases at J; junction bases unmatched: 8.